Listed below are T cell receptor beta chains from one sample, sequenced in a study of T cell changes during pregnancy in multiple sclerosis. Generated by immunoSEQ multiplex PCR, the TCRdb table keeps only in-frame clones and is missing some. The table has about 71,000 clones, around 94% seen once; the top ten hold roughly 1.2%. The sample in question was peripheral blood, obtained in the third trimester of pregnancy. These receptors all come from a female donor with multiple sclerosis, enrolled in a pregnancy study. The CDR3 runs from the conserved cysteine through the conserved F or W. A D gene is named only where the DNA matches it firmly. Expanded clones are given a class, and other clones once, few, many or no size at all.

D: .
V: TRBV6-5
J: TRBJ2-7
size: .
DNA: TGTGCCAGTAAAGGGGCCTCCTACGAGCAGTACTTC
CDR3: CASKGASYEQYF

D: TRBD2
V: TRBV7-9
J: TRBJ2-1
size: .
DNA: TGTGCCAGCAGCGTGGGACTAGAGCAGTTCTTC
CDR3: CASSVGLEQFF

D: .
V: TRBV2
J: TRBJ1-2
size: few
DNA: TGTGCCAGCAGTGCTAATGGCTACACCTTC
CDR3: CASSANGYTF

D: .
V: TRBV29-1
J: TRBJ1-2
size: .
DNA: TGCAGCGCAAGCAGGGGCGTCGGCTACACCTTC
CDR3: CSASRGVGYTF

D: TRBD1
V: TRBV12-5
J: TRBJ1-5
size: .
DNA: TGTGCTAGTGTTGGGGACAGAGATCAGCCCCAGCATTTT
CDR3: CASVGDRDQPQHF

D: .
V: TRBV18
J: TRBJ1-1
size: few
DNA: TGTGCCAGCTCACCAGGGCCCGGGGGGCCCACTGAAGCTTTCTTT
CDR3: CASSPGPGGPTEAFF

D: TRBD2
V: TRBV5-1
J: TRBJ2-1
size: .
DNA: TGCGCCAGCAGCTTGTCCTCCGGGACTAGCCTCAATGAGCAGTTCTTC
CDR3: CASSLSSGTSLNEQFF

D: TRBD2
V: TRBV5-1
J: TRBJ2-5
size: .
DNA: TGCGCCAGCAGCTCTACTAGCGGGAGTGAGACCCAGTACTTC
CDR3: CASSSTSGSETQYF

D: .
V: TRBV7-2
J: TRBJ2-3
size: .
DNA: TGTGCCAGCAGCTTATCCCCTAGTGGTGCTGGGTATACGCAGTATTTT
CDR3: CASSLSPSGAGYTQYF

D: TRBD1
V: TRBV19
J: TRBJ1-5
size: .
DNA: TGTGCCAGTAGTTCCGGACAGGGGAATCAGCCCCAGCATTTT
CDR3: CASSSGQGNQPQHF

D: .
V: TRBV29-1
J: TRBJ2-3
size: once
DNA: TGCAGCGTCCCAGGATCCACAGATACGCAGTATTTT
CDR3: CSVPGSTDTQYF

D: .
V: TRBV4-1
J: TRBJ2-7
size: .
DNA: TGCGCCAGCAGCCAATACGGTAACTACGAGCAGTACTTC
CDR3: CASSQYGNYEQYF

D: TRBD2
V: TRBV19
J: TRBJ2-3
size: .
DNA: TGTGCCAGTAGGGGACTAGCGGGAGAGACAGATACGCAGTATTTT
CDR3: CASRGLAGETDTQYF

D: .
V: TRBV30
J: TRBJ1-5
size: .
DNA: TGTGCCTGGAGTGGGGGAGGGGTTCAGCCCCAGCATTTT
CDR3: CAWSGGGVQPQHF

D: .
V: TRBV2
J: TRBJ2-2
size: .
DNA: TGTGCCAGCAGTGAAGCGAGGCCCCCCCGGGATGTGTTTTTT
CDR3: CASSEARPPRDVFF

D: .
V: TRBV5-6
J: TRBJ1-1
size: .
DNA: TGTGCCAGCAGTCTTACTTTCAGGGTCGCTGAAGCTTTCTTT
CDR3: CASSLTFRVAEAFF

D: .
V: TRBV29-1
J: TRBJ2-7
size: .
DNA: TGCAGCGTTGTCGTTCCGGGCTACGAGCAGTACTTC
CDR3: CSVVVPGYEQYF

D: .
V: TRBV10-2
J: TRBJ1-1
size: .
DNA: TGCGCCAGCAGTGAGTCGAGGGCCAGGCCGAACACTGAAGCTTTCTTT
CDR3: CASSESRARPNTEAFF

D: TRBD2
V: TRBV9
J: TRBJ2-1
size: .
DNA: TGTGCCAGCAGCGCCTTAGGGGAGGGTTACAATGAGCAGTTCTTC
CDR3: CASSALGEGYNEQFF

D: .
V: TRBV19
J: TRBJ1-5
size: .
DNA: TGTGCCAGTAGTATCCAAAGGACAGAGAATCAGCCCCAGCATTTT
CDR3: CASSIQRTENQPQHF

D: .
V: TRBV2
J: TRBJ2-1
size: .
DNA: TGTGCCAGCAGTCCCACGGGAGACTTTGAGCAGTTCTTC
CDR3: CASSPTGDFEQFF

D: TRBD1
V: TRBV18
J: TRBJ2-5
size: .
DNA: TGTGCCAGCTCATCCCGGGACAGGGAAGAGACCCAGTACTTC
CDR3: CASSSRDREETQYF

D: TRBD1
V: TRBV5-4
J: TRBJ1-2
size: .
DNA: TGTGCCAGCAGCGCGGGACAGCTCTATGGCTACACCTTC
CDR3: CASSAGQLYGYTF

D: TRBD2
V: TRBV4-1
J: TRBJ2-1
size: .
DNA: TGCGCCAGCAGCCAAGATGCCCTAGCGGGAGGCGATGAGCAGTTCTTC
CDR3: CASSQDALAGGDEQFF

D: TRBD1
V: TRBV28
J: TRBJ1-2
size: .
DNA: TGTGCCAGCACCGATAGGACAGGAATGGGCTATGGCTACACCTTC
CDR3: CASTDRTGMGYGYTF

D: TRBD1
V: TRBV29-1
J: TRBJ1-3
size: .
DNA: TGCAGCGTTCGTACAGGGGTTGGAAACACCATATATTTT
CDR3: CSVRTGVGNTIYF

D: TRBD1
V: TRBV18
J: TRBJ1-1
size: .
DNA: TGTGCCAGCTCACCGGAGGGGACAGGGGGCGTTCCAGCTTTCTTT
CDR3: CASSPEGTGGVPAFF

D: .
V: TRBV10-1
J: TRBJ2-3
size: once
DNA: TGCGCCAGCAGTTTGGGCGATGCCTCAGATACGCAGTATTTT
CDR3: CASSLGDASDTQYF

D: TRBD1
V: TRBV7-2
J: TRBJ2-7
size: .
DNA: TGTGCCAGCAGCCTACAGGGGGCAAGCTACGAGCAGTACTTC
CDR3: CASSLQGASYEQYF

D: TRBD1
V: TRBV10-3
J: TRBJ1-1
size: few
DNA: TGTGCCATCATTGACAGGGGGCGGGTTGAAGCTTTCTTT
CDR3: CAIIDRGRVEAFF

D: TRBD1
V: TRBV5-1
J: TRBJ2-7
size: .
DNA: TGCGCCAGCAAGCTTGGGCGAGGGGGCCTCTCCTACGAGCAGTACTTC
CDR3: CASKLGRGGLSYEQYF

D: .
V: TRBV18
J: TRBJ2-3
size: .
DNA: TGTGCCAGCTCACCTTCGATAGGGGGAGATACGCAGTATTTT
CDR3: CASSPSIGGDTQYF

D: .
V: TRBV27
J: TRBJ2-3
size: .
DNA: TGTGCCAGCAGAAGGAGTCGCACAGATACGCAGTATTTT
CDR3: CASRRSRTDTQYF

D: .
V: TRBV29-1
J: TRBJ1-1
size: .
DNA: TGCAGCGTTGGGAACAGGGCTAACACTGAAGCTTTCTTT
CDR3: CSVGNRANTEAFF

D: TRBD2
V: TRBV18
J: TRBJ2-1
size: .
DNA: TGTGCCAGCTCACCAACAGGGACTAGCGGGGGACTACACTATGAGCAGTTCTTC
CDR3: CASSPTGTSGGLHYEQFF

D: TRBD1
V: TRBV19
J: TRBJ1-5
size: .
DNA: TGTGCCAGTAGAGGCCCCACCGGGACAGGTTATCAGCCCCAGCATTTT
CDR3: CASRGPTGTGYQPQHF

D: .
V: TRBV25-1
J: TRBJ2-1
size: .
DNA: TGTGCCAGCAGTGAAGGTCCTGGGGGGTTTTACAATGAGCAGTTCTTC
CDR3: CASSEGPGGFYNEQFF

D: TRBD2
V: TRBV6-5
J: TRBJ2-1
size: .
DNA: TGTGCCAGCAGTTCCGGACTAGCGGGAGGGCCTAGTAAGCAGTTCTTC
CDR3: CASSSGLAGGPSKQFF

D: .
V: TRBV6-5
J: TRBJ1-4
size: .
DNA: TGTGCCAGCAGGTTCACAGGGTTAGCTAATGAAAAACTGTTTTTT
CDR3: CASRFTGLANEKLFF

D: .
V: TRBV7-6
J: TRBJ2-1
size: .
DNA: TGTGCCAGCAGCTTCTCTGCAATGCCTGCGAATGAGCAGTTCTTC
CDR3: CASSFSAMPANEQFF

D: TRBD2
V: TRBV27
J: TRBJ2-7
size: .
DNA: TGTGCCAGCAGTTTAGCGGGAGGCGACTACGAGCAGTACTTC
CDR3: CASSLAGGDYEQYF

D: TRBD2
V: TRBV5-1
J: TRBJ2-7
size: .
DNA: TGCGCCAGCAGCTTGTGGGCGGGAGAGGCCAACGAGCAGTACTTC
CDR3: CASSLWAGEANEQYF

D: .
V: TRBV4-1
J: TRBJ1-2
size: .
DNA: TGCGCCAGCAGCCACAATGCGGACATTCGAAACTATGGCTACACCTTC
CDR3: CASSHNADIRNYGYTF

D: TRBD2
V: TRBV7-6
J: TRBJ2-2
size: .
DNA: TGTGCCAGCAGCCCTCCAGAGCGGGAGTTGGGCGGGGAGCTGTTTTTT
CDR3: CASSPPERELGGELFF